Shown below are 5 T cell receptor beta chains from a single sample sequenced in a study of blood T cell repertoires in COVID-19. TCRdb's copy holds only in-frame clones and misses some; the assay was immunoSEQ multiplex PCR. The sample yields around 220,000 clones, around 86% seen once. Sequenced material: peripheral blood. The receptors shown here come from a woman older than 75 with COVID-19, enrolled during active disease.

This clone was observed a single time. The chain links TRBV2 to TRBJ2-7; 9 positions agree with TRBD1. The CDR3 is made up of 13 amino acids. Germline V gene data show CDR1 as SNHLY and CDR2 as FYNNEI. With 5 bases clipped from V and 9 bases from J, the junction kept 8 bases outside the gene matches. In DNA form, the CDR3 reads TGTGCCAGCAGTTACTTACAGGGGGCTGCGCAGTACTTC. Amino acid sequence: CASSYLQGAAQYF.

The chain uses TRBV18 and TRBJ2-1; 10 bases match TRBD1. V trimming: 4 bases; J trimming: 6 bases; junction bases outside the gene matches: 0. This CDR3 contains 13 residues. CDR1 KGHSH and CDR2 LQKENI come from the germline V gene. The CDR3 coding sequence is TGTGCCAGCTCACGGACAGGGGGCAATGAGCAGTTCTTC. Translated: CASSRTGGNEQFF.

The J gene is TRBJ1-3, the V gene TRBV5-1, with no clear D. V was pared by 2 bases and J by 0 bases, with 9 bases between. The CDR3 runs to 15 residues. Germline CDR1 is SGHRS and CDR2 is YFSETQ. CDR3 bases: TGCGCCAGCAGCTTCGATGGGAGCTCTGGAAACACCATATATTTT. Protein product: CASSFDGSSGNTIYF.

V is TRBV10-1 and J is TRBJ1-2; D uncertain. V lost 2 bases and J lost 2, with 6 bases in between. This CDR3 comprises 13 residues. Germline lookup yields CDR1 WNHNN and CDR2 SYGVQD (reference sequence). CDR3 nucleotides: TGCGCCAGCAGTGAGACAGCAAACTATGGCTACACCTTC. Its translation is CASSETANYGYTF.

The genes are TRBV6-5 and TRBJ1-2; TRBD1 matches at 7 bases. This CDR3 has 13 amino acids. Germline CDR1 is MNHEY and CDR2 is SVGAGI. Trimming at V came to 6 bases and at J to 8 bases, leaving 9 bases not matched to a gene. CDR3 sequence: CASSADRVEGYTF. CDR3 DNA sequence: TGTGCCAGCAGCGCTGACAGGGTAGAGGGCTACACCTTC.